The 5 T cell receptor beta chains below were found in one sample sequenced in a study of blood T cells in healthy people across ages. A second PCR of 7 to 11 cycles used a sample-barcoded 5' primer and a J-beta primer mix. In TCRdb, the 5' RACE reads were re-called with MiXCR into one record per CDR3 protein. Of around 1,900,000 distinct CDR3 sequences in the sample, around 40% were seen once. What was sequenced was blood. The receptors here all came from a human donor in good health.

CDR3 in DNA: TGTGCCAGCAGAGGGTCGGTCAATGAGCAGTTCTTC. It codes for CASRGSVNEQFF. The rearrangement links TRBV6-1 to TRBJ2-1; D is unresolved. The CDR3 extends over 12 amino acids. Trimming took off 6 bases at V and 6 bases at J, with 9 bases between the two ends. The germline V gene encodes CDR1 MNHNS and CDR2 SASEGT.

J is TRBJ1-6 and V is TRBV11-2, with D uncertain. Trimming took 4 bases from V and 7 from J, leaving 14 bases between them. Germline CDR1 SGHAT, CDR2 FQNNGV. The CDR3 length is 15 residues. The CDR3 region has the DNA TGTGCCAGCAGCTCCCGAATAGTTAGCAATTCACCCCTCCACTTT. This codes for CASSSRIVSNSPLHF.

The V call is TRBV7-8, the J call TRBJ2-1; TRBD2 matches 9 bases. The V gene end was trimmed by 6 bases and the J gene end by 2 bases; junction bases not matched to a gene: 8. CDR1 and CDR2 from the germline V gene are SGHVS and FQNEAQ. The CDR3 consists of 16 residues. The CDR3 coding sequence is TGTGCCAGCAGATCGCCCGGCGGGGGGGCCTACAATGAGCAGTTCTTC. Translating gives CASRSPGGGAYNEQFF.

The table lists this clonotype with many counts. The J gene is TRBJ1-2, the V gene TRBV7-9, with D possibly being TRBD1 (5 bases). This CDR3 is built from 13 residues. The V gene lost 0 bases and the J gene lost 4 bases, with 6 bases spanning the gap. The germline gives CDR1 SEHNR, CDR2 FQNEAQ (reference sequence). DNA for the CDR3: TGTGCCAGCAGCTTAGCGGGGGTCTATGGCTACACCTTC. Protein product: CASSLAGVYGYTF.

Of note for this clonotype: Since a much larger clone is just one base distant, this may be a read error. The V gene is TRBV20-1, the J gene TRBJ2-4; TRBD2 matches at 8 bases. Judging by the DNA end, TRBJ2-7 fits better; the J call may be wrong. CDR1 and CDR2 from the germline V gene are DFQATT and SNEGSKA (reference sequence). This CDR3 region has 15 residues. CDR3 in amino acids: CSAIASAGGSHEQYF. Here the CDR3 DNA reads TGCAGTGCCATAGCGTCGGCGGGGGGAAGCCACGAGCAGTACTTC.